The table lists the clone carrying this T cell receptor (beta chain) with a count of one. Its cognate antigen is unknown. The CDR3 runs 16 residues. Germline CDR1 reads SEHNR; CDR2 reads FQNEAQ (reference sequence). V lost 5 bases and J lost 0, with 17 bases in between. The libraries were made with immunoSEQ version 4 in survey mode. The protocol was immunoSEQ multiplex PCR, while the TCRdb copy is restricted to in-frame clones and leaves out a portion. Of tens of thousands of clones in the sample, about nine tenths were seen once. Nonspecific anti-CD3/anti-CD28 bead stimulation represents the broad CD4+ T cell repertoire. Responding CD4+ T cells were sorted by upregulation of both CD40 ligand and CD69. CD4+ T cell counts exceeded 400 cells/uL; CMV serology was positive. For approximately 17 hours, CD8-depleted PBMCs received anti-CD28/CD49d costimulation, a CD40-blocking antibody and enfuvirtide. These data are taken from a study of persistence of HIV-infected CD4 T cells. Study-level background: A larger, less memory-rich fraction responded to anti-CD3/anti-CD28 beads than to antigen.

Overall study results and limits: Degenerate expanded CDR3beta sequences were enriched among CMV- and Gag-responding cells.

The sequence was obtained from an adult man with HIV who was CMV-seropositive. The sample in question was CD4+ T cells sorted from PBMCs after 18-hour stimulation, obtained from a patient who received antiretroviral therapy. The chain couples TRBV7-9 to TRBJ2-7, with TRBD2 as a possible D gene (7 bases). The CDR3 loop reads CASSPSGQLSSYEQYF. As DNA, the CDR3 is TGTGCCAGCAGCCCTAGCGGACAGTTATCCTCCTACGAGCAGTACTTC.